This T cell receptor (beta chain) was captured in a study of CD8+CD57+ T cells in acquired aplastic anemia. Background on the study: Sorted cells (CD4+ and CD8+) yielded DNA amounts that averaged approximately 3.2 ug.

The TCR beta profiling, which covered VDJ combination and CDR3 sequence, was carried out using genomic DNA as the template. TCRdb recomputed calls from the reads with MiXCR, one row per CDR3 protein. The table lists about 400,000 distinct CDR3 sequences, about 70% of them singletons. To note about this clonotype: Its antigen is still unknown.

V dropped 5 bases and J dropped 0 bases, with 14 bases sitting between them. This CDR3 has 15 residues. Points from the study as a whole: A set of about 30 CD8+ CDR3 sequences was shared between patients and controls, and these sequences appeared highly expressed in patients.

The sequenced material came from sorted CD4+, CD8+, or CD8+CD57+ T cells (not recorded which) from PBMCs. This receptor was obtained from a human donor in good health, serving as a control. The J gene is TRBJ2-7, the V gene TRBV12-3 or TRBV12-4; no clear D gene. The CDR3 loop is CASSINPTNSYEQYF. The CDR3 bases are TGTGCCAGCAGTATCAACCCGACAAACTCCTACGAGCAGTACTTC.